The 12 T cell receptor beta chains in this list originate from one sample, sequenced in a study of blood T cells in healthy people across ages. The authors ran a second PCR of 7 to 11 cycles using a sample-barcoded 5' primer and a J-beta primer mix. Via MiXCR, TCRdb re-called the 5' RACE reads, giving one row per CDR3 protein. The repertoire holds 750,000 to 950,000 distinct CDR3 sequences, with about 48% as singletons. Sequenced input: blood. The receptor set was obtained from an elderly man in good health.

This chain connects TRBV18 to TRBJ2-5; 7 nucleotides agree with TRBD2. The end of the DNA is better explained by TRBJ2-7, so the J call may be wrong. Germline V gene sequence: CDR1 KGHSH, CDR2 LQKENI. The CDR3 runs 15 residues. CDR3 sequence: CASSPPVGGKYEQYF. CDR3 sequence (DNA): TGTGCCAGCTCACCACCGGTCGGGGGGAAATACGAGCAGTACTTC.

This clonotype came up many times. This rearrangement joins TRBV5-1 to TRBJ2-7; no clear D. Trimming pared 2 bases from V and 2 bases from J, leaving 5 bases between. The CDR3 is 12 amino acids. Germline V gives CDR1 SGHRS, CDR2 YFSETQ. Here the CDR3 DNA reads TGCGCCAGCAGCTTAACAGCCTACGAGCAGTACTTC. Translating it yields CASSLTAYEQYF.

This clonotype has a handful of counts. This chain uses TRBV12-3 or TRBV12-4 with TRBJ2-5, with TRBD1 as a possible D gene (6 bases). Trimming cost V 6 bases and J 7 bases, with 18 bases left between them. The CDR3 runs to 14 residues. The CDR3 region is CASSPTPTGGTQYF. The DNA for the CDR3 is TGTGCCAGCAGCCCGACCCCGACAGGAGGGACCCAGTACTTC.

The chain links TRBV20-1 to TRBJ2-3; D call uncertain. This CDR3 has 18 residues. The germline gives CDR1 DFQATT, CDR2 SNEGSKA (reference sequence). Trimming left V 0 bases short and J 2 bases short, with 21 bases between. The DNA for the CDR3 is TGCAGTGCTAGAGATTACGGGCCGCGAGTCCCGGCCACAGATACGCAGTATTTT. It codes for CSARDYGPRVPATDTQYF.

This chain connects TRBV13 to TRBJ1-4; D is undetermined. The CDR3 runs to 16 residues. Between the trimmed V and J ends, which lost 5 bases and 0 bases, there was a span of 13 bases. Germline loops: CDR1 PRHDT, CDR2 FYEKMQ (reference sequence). The CDR3 nucleotides read TGTGCCAGCAGCATCCGCCGACAAGCAACTAATGAAAAACTGTTTTTT. Amino acid sequence: CASSIRRQATNEKLFF.

In its sample, this clonotype was seen a few times. The V gene is TRBV20-1, the J gene TRBJ2-3; D unresolved. V lost 0 bases to trimming and J lost 0 bases, with 4 bases between them. The CDR3 consists of 13 residues. The germline V gene has CDR1 DFQATT and CDR2 SNEGSKA (reference sequence). The CDR3 reads CSAREPSTDTQYF. The CDR3, as DNA: TGCAGTGCTAGAGAGCCTAGCACAGATACGCAGTATTTT.

The chain employs TRBV24-1 and TRBJ1-2; 7 bases align to TRBD1. J gave up 4 bases and V 4 bases, and 5 bases lay outside the gene matches. This CDR3 contains 14 residues. CDR1 KGHDR and CDR2 SFDVKD come from the germline V gene. Written as DNA, the CDR3 is TGTGCCACCAGTGAACCGGGACAGATCTATGGCTACACCTTC. Amino acid sequence: CATSEPGQIYGYTF.

Details on this clonotype: One end of the junction is discordant with germline, which a read error may explain. The chain combines TRBV11-3 with TRBJ2-1; D gene ambiguous. Germline V gene data show CDR1 as SGHNT and CDR2 as YENEEA. CDR3 length equals 13 residues. DNA for the CDR3: TGTGCCAGCGGCTTAGGCCCTAGTAATGAGCAGTTCTTC. It codes for CASGLGPSNEQFF.

This clonotype showed up just a few times. V gene TRBV25-1 combines with J gene TRBJ2-7; 7 bases fit TRBD1. The CDR3 covers 15 residues. Germline trimming cut 4 bases from V and 2 bases from J; bases unmatched to any gene: 8. CDR1 MGHDK and CDR2 SYGVNS come from the germline V gene. The CDR3 DNA reads as TGTGCCAGCAGTGGGGACAGAAAAAGGCCCTACGAGCAGTACTTC. Protein: CASSGDRKRPYEQYF.

This clonotype has only one observation. This CDR3 is CATSRDPGTYEQFF. The CDR3 region has the DNA TGTGCCACCAGCAGAGATCCAGGTACCTACGAGCAGTTCTTC. The V call is TRBV15, the J call TRBJ2-1; D is unresolved. This CDR3 is 14 amino acids long. Germline CDR1 is LNHNV and CDR2 is YYDKDF (reference sequence). V dropped 0 bases and J dropped 10 bases, with 13 bases sitting between them.

This clonotype came up once. This chain connects TRBV2 to TRBJ2-3; 7 nucleotides agree with TRBD1. J lost 1 base, V lost 1 base, and 2 bases had no gene match. Germline V gene lookup returns CDR1 SNHLY and CDR2 FYNNEI. This CDR3 is 15 amino acids long. The CDR3 DNA reads TGTGCCAGCAGTGAAGTTACAGGGGGCACAGATACGCAGTATTTT. Its protein product is CASSEVTGGTDTQYF.

The sample holds one count of this clonotype. This CDR3 is CSARAPGMGIMNTEAFF. The CDR3 region has the DNA TGCAGTGCTAGAGCTCCAGGGATGGGGATTATGAACACTGAAGCTTTCTTT. The chain joins TRBV20-1 to TRBJ1-1; D is perhaps TRBD1 (5 bases). There are 17 residues in the CDR3. Trimming left V 1 base short and J 0 bases short, with 18 bases between. Germline loops: CDR1 DFQATT, CDR2 SNEGSKA (reference sequence).